This entry lists 32 T cell receptor beta chains sequenced from one sample in a study of blood T cell repertoires in COVID-19. Produced via immunoSEQ multiplex PCR; TCRdb's table is partial and in-frame only. This sample yields fewer than 110,000 clones, of which roughly nine tenths are seen a single time; 3.5% to 4% belongs to the top ten. What was sequenced was peripheral blood. Source of these receptors: a woman aged 55-70 years with acute or convalescent COVID-19.

The chain has TRBV3-1 (or the pseudogene TRBV3-2) and TRBJ2-7; TRBD1 might be the D (6 bases). Germline V gene lookup returns CDR1 LGHDT and CDR2 YNNKEL (reference sequence). This CDR3 spans 14 amino acids. Trimming removed 4 bases at V and 0 bases at J, with 10 bases between. This CDR3 reads CASSRDISSYEQYF. The DNA for the CDR3 is TGTGCCAGCAGCCGGGACATTTCCTCCTACGAGCAGTACTTC.

The chain employs TRBV30 and TRBJ2-7; D is unclear. There are 14 residues in the CDR3. The ends were cut back, 0 bases at V and 3 bases at J, with 12 bases in the middle. CDR1 and CDR2 (germline): GTSNPN, SVGIG (reference sequence). The CDR3 reads CAWSVAAGLYEQYF. Written as DNA, the CDR3 is TGTGCCTGGAGTGTGGCCGCTGGTCTCTACGAGCAGTACTTC.

The chain is built from TRBV5-1 and TRBJ2-3, with TRBD2 matching 14 bases. V shed 1 base, J shed 0 bases, and the junction held 22 bases outside the gene matches. This CDR3 comprises 24 residues. Germline V gene data show CDR1 as SGHRS and CDR2 as YFSETQ. CDR3 in DNA: TGCGCCAGCAGCTTGCGCGGGGTACGTGGGACTAGCGGGAGCCGCCTGCTTAGCACAGATACGCAGTATTTT. Its translation is CASSLRGVRGTSGSRLLSTDTQYF.

This chain links TRBV18 with TRBJ2-5; D perhaps matches TRBD2 (6 bases). V lost 3 bases and J lost 3, with 11 bases in between. Germline assignment: CDR1 KGHSH and CDR2 LQKENI. The CDR3 consists of 14 residues. This CDR3 is CASSPLTREETQYF. DNA for the CDR3: TGTGCCAGCTCACCTCTGACTAGAGAAGAGACCCAGTACTTC.

J is TRBJ2-3 and V is TRBV5-1; 8 nucleotides agree with TRBD1. The V gene's germline CDR1 is SGHRS and CDR2 YFSETQ. V lost 0 bases, J lost 1 base, and 7 bases stayed unmatched. This CDR3 is 17 amino acids long. CDR3 amino acids: CASSLVSRGLGTDTQYF. CDR3 DNA: TGCGCCAGCAGCTTGGTATCCAGGGGGCTGGGCACAGATACGCAGTATTTT.

The chain carries TRBV5-1 and TRBJ2-1; perhaps TRBD1 as D (6 bases). The V gene lost 5 bases and the J gene lost 7 bases, with 10 bases spanning the gap. This CDR3 comprises 12 residues. In germline, CDR1 is SGHRS, CDR2 YFSETQ. Here the CDR3 reads CASRIQGNEQFF. Here the CDR3 DNA reads TGCGCCAGCAGAATACAGGGTAATGAGCAGTTCTTC.

This rearrangement joins TRBV18 to TRBJ2-1; 8 nucleotides agree with TRBD2. The CDR3 is 15 residues long. Germline values: CDR1 KGHSH, CDR2 LQKENI. The junction had 2 bases not matched to a gene; V was cut back by 0 bases and J by 4 bases. The CDR3: CASSPPSGVYNEQFF. CDR3 bases: TGTGCCAGCTCACCACCTAGCGGGGTATACAATGAGCAGTTCTTC.

V is TRBV6-2 or TRBV6-3 and J is TRBJ1-2; no firm D call. Germline CDR1 is MNHEY and CDR2 is SVGEGT. This CDR3 region has 15 residues. V lost 0 bases, J lost 8 bases, and 16 bases lay in between. Here the CDR3 reads CASSYSASGLDGYTF. CDR3 DNA sequence: TGTGCCAGCAGTTACTCAGCTTCGGGGTTGGACGGCTACACCTTC.

A single count supports this clone. The chain joins TRBV12-3 or TRBV12-4 to TRBJ2-1, with D uncertain. V lost 1 base, J lost 8 bases, and 6 bases lay in between. The CDR3 runs to 12 residues. The CDR3 reads CASSLVIHEQFF. CDR3 bases: TGTGCCAGCAGTTTAGTTATCCATGAGCAGTTCTTC.

CDR3 region: CASSAGGLVVGVSEQYF. The CDR3 DNA follows: TGTGCCAGCAGCGCCGGGGGACTAGTAGTGGGGGTCTCCGAGCAGTACTTC. This chain connects TRBV5-4 to TRBJ2-7; 8 bases line up with TRBD2. CDR3 length: 17 amino acids. Germline values: CDR1 SGHNT, CDR2 YYREEE (reference sequence). V was clipped by 4 bases and J by 6 bases; unmatched bases: 18.

V gene TRBV30 combines with J gene TRBJ1-1, with D possibly matching TRBD1 (5 bases). The germline V and J ends were trimmed by 5 bases and 3 bases, with 13 bases remaining between them. Germline CDR1 GTSNPN, CDR2 SVGIG (reference sequence). The CDR3 totals 13 residues. The CDR3 here is CAWARARYTEAFF. The CDR3 nucleotides are TGTGCCTGGGCCAGGGCGCGGTACACTGAAGCTTTCTTT.

This CDR3 reads CASSFAGTANTGELFF. The DNA for the CDR3 is TGCGCCAGCAGCTTTGCAGGGACAGCGAACACCGGGGAGCTGTTTTTT. The J gene is TRBJ2-2, the V gene TRBV5-1; TRBD1 aligns across 7 bases. Germline V gene sequence: CDR1 SGHRS, CDR2 YFSETQ. The CDR3 has 16 amino acids. Germline trimming cut 2 bases from V and 0 bases from J; bases unmatched to any gene: 4.

The count of this clone is one. The rearrangement uses TRBV19 and TRBJ2-7; D may be TRBD1 (6 bases). This CDR3 has 13 amino acids. V shed 3 bases and J shed 9 bases, with 15 bases lying between them. The germline V gene has CDR1 LNHDA and CDR2 SQIVND (reference sequence). In DNA, the CDR3 is TGTGCCAGTAGTATGGACAGAAGTACAGGGCAGTACTTC. This translates into CASSMDRSTGQYF.

The chain combines TRBV4-1 with TRBJ2-1; D gene ambiguous. Germline assignment: CDR1 MGHRA and CDR2 YSYEKL. V dropped 0 bases and J dropped 2 bases, with 8 bases sitting between them. This CDR3 has 15 amino acids. CDR3 sequence reads: CASSQEEGAYNEQFF. Here the CDR3 DNA reads TGCGCCAGCAGCCAAGAGGAAGGAGCCTACAATGAGCAGTTCTTC.

This rearrangement joins TRBV7-2 to TRBJ2-5; 8 nucleotides agree with TRBD2. The germline CDR1 and CDR2 sequences are SGHTA and FQGNSA. J gave up 1 base and V 5 bases, and 12 bases lay outside the gene matches. The CDR3 consists of 17 residues. The CDR3 is CASSSHPSGRTQETQYF. The CDR3 DNA sequence: TGTGCCAGCAGCAGCCATCCTAGCGGGCGCACCCAAGAGACCCAGTACTTC. The variable domain in full, with the rest retrieved from reference TRBV7-2 and TRBJ2-5, is GAGVSQSPSNKVTEKGKDVELRCDPISGHTALYWYRQSLGQGLEFLIYFQGNSAPDKSGLPSDRFSAERTGGSVSTLTIQRTQQEDSAVYLCASSSHPSGRTQETQYFGPGTRLLVL.

The chain has TRBV27 and TRBJ2-7; 7 bases align to TRBD2. Trimming cost V 2 bases and J 0 bases; bases outside gene matches: 4. CDR3 length: 15 residues. Germline V gene sequence: CDR1 MNHEY, CDR2 SMNVEV (reference sequence). CDR3 bases: TGTGCCAGCAGTTTAGGAGCGGGACTCTCCTACGAGCAGTACTTC. It yields the protein CASSLGAGLSYEQYF.

The chain has TRBV10-2 and TRBJ1-1; unclear D gene. V was cut by 4 bases and J by 0 bases, with 3 bases left in between. The CDR3 length is 12 residues. CDR1 is WSHSY and CDR2 is SAAADI in the germline V gene. CDR3 region: CASSVVNTEAFF. The CDR3 DNA is TGCGCCAGCAGTGTCGTGAACACTGAAGCTTTCTTT.

The chain is built from TRBV6-1 and TRBJ1-3; weak D call: TRBD1 (6 bases). CDR1 and CDR2 (germline): MNHNS, SASEGT. V was trimmed by 3 bases and J by 2 bases, leaving 11 bases between them. The CDR3 totals 15 residues. In DNA, the CDR3 is TGTGCCAGCAGTGAGCAGGGGATCACTGGAAACACCATATATTTT. Translated: CASSEQGITGNTIYF.

The chain employs TRBV5-4 and TRBJ2-7, with a weak D call TRBD2 (5 bases). From germline, CDR1 is SGHNT and CDR2 YYREEE (reference sequence). This CDR3 region has 14 residues. The V end was cut by 0 bases, the J end by 7 bases, with 14 bases between. CDR3 sequence (DNA): TGTGCCAGCAGCTTGGGGGGAGAAATAGGAGAGCAGTACGTC. Its protein is CASSLGGEIGEQYV.

This clone turned up a few times. The gene calls are TRBV28 and TRBJ1-2; no reliable D call. This CDR3 has 11 amino acids. Germline V CDR1 and CDR2: MDHEN, SYDVKM. V shed 4 bases and J shed 7 bases, with 7 bases lying between them. The CDR3: CASSSLVGYTF. DNA of the CDR3: TGTGCCAGCAGTTCCCTTGTTGGCTACACCTTC.

The chain has TRBV5-5 and TRBJ2-5, with 11 bases aligning to TRBD2. From germline, CDR1 is SGHKS and CDR2 YYEKEE (reference sequence). J was trimmed by 0 bases and V by 4 bases; bases with no gene match: 8. CDR3 size: 17 residues. The CDR3 loop reads CASSPPGLAAYQETQYF. The CDR3 nucleotides read TGTGCCAGCAGCCCTCCGGGACTAGCGGCGTACCAAGAGACCCAGTACTTC.

Only one count was recorded for this clone. The V call is TRBV7-2, the J call TRBJ2-7, with D possibly TRBD1 on 6 matching bases. The V and J ends lost 5 bases and 4 bases respectively, with 21 bases between them. Germline V gene data show CDR1 as SGHTA and CDR2 as FQGNSA. The CDR3 extends over 16 amino acids. CDR3 protein: CASSTSPQGWKYEQYF. The CDR3 nucleotides read TGTGCCAGCAGCACCTCGCCACAGGGTTGGAAATACGAGCAGTACTTC.

This chain connects TRBV3-1 (or the pseudogene TRBV3-2) to TRBJ1-2; 11 bases match TRBD1. Germline CDR1 reads LGHDT; CDR2 reads YNNKEL (reference sequence). CDR3 length equals 16 residues. Trimming removed 5 bases from V and 2 bases from J; junction bases left unmatched: 7. The CDR3: CASSWTGGAGNYGYTF. CDR3 in DNA: TGTGCCAGCAGCTGGACAGGGGGCGCGGGGAACTATGGCTACACCTTC.

The genes are TRBV7-8 and TRBJ1-4, with D tentatively TRBD1 (5 bases). The CDR3 is 14 residues long. CDR1 SGHVS and CDR2 FQNEAQ come from the germline V gene. V was trimmed by 5 bases and J by 5 bases, leaving 12 bases between them. CDR3 protein: CASSPSRTNEKLFF. For the CDR3, the DNA is TGTGCCAGCAGCCCAAGCAGGACAAATGAAAAACTGTTTTTT. Full variable domain (rest looked up from reference TRBV7-8 and TRBJ1-4): GAGVSQSPRYKVAKRGQDVALRCDPISGHVSLFWYQQALGQGPEFLTYFQNEAQLDKSGLPSDRFFAERPEGSVSTLKIQRTQQEDSAVYLCASSPSRTNEKLFFGSGTQLSVL.

The V gene is TRBV28, the J gene TRBJ2-3; no clear D. This CDR3 has 15 residues. Germline-derived CDR1 and CDR2 are MDHEN and SYDVKM. V lost 5 bases, J lost 7 bases, and 19 bases lay in between. The CDR3 is CASSPRSSPSHTQYF. The CDR3 DNA reads TGTGCCAGCAGTCCGCGATCTAGTCCTTCCCATACGCAGTATTTT.

This chain uses TRBV13 with TRBJ1-1; the D is unclear. V lost 0 bases, J lost 9 bases, and 11 bases lay in between. CDR1 is PRHDT, CDR2 FYEKMQ, per germline (reference sequence). The CDR3 covers 13 residues. The CDR3 region has the DNA TGTGCCAGCAGCTTAGGCGCAGGAACAAAAGCTTTCTTT. Protein: CASSLGAGTKAFF.

V is TRBV11-2 and J is TRBJ2-7; tentatively, D is TRBD2 (6 bases). Trimming took off 0 bases at V and 4 bases at J, with 10 bases between the two ends. The V gene's germline CDR1 is SGHAT and CDR2 FQNNGV. This CDR3 has 14 amino acids. The CDR3 sequence is CASSLDGGSYEQYV. CDR3 in DNA: TGTGCCAGCAGCTTAGATGGGGGGTCTTACGAGCAGTACGTC.

The chain has TRBV5-1 and TRBJ1-2, with 7 nucleotides matching TRBD1. Trimming removed 4 bases from V and 0 bases from J; junction bases left unmatched: 15. Germline lookup yields CDR1 SGHRS and CDR2 YFSETQ. CDR3 size: 18 residues. This CDR3 reads CASSPYGVRDSTNYGYTF. CDR3 coding DNA: TGCGCCAGCAGCCCGTACGGTGTCCGGGACAGCACTAACTATGGCTACACCTTC.

This clone was counted between two and nine times. The J gene is TRBJ2-1, the V gene TRBV11-2; D remains ambiguous. The V gene lost 2 bases and the J gene lost 3 bases, with 8 bases spanning the gap. The CDR3 is made up of 14 amino acids. Germline loops: CDR1 SGHAT, CDR2 FQNNGV. The CDR3 spells CASSLTRRYNEQFF. The CDR3 DNA reads TGTGCCAGCAGCTTAACGCGTCGCTACAATGAGCAGTTCTTC.

The chain carries TRBV5-1 and TRBJ2-1, with 9 bases identical to TRBD2. Trimming removed 4 bases from V and 2 bases from J; junction bases left unmatched: 7. This CDR3 spans 16 amino acids. Germline CDR1 reads SGHRS; CDR2 reads YFSETQ. CDR3 DNA: TGCGCCAGCAGCACTAACTTAGCGGGAGCCTACAATGAGCAGTTCTTC. Its translation: CASSTNLAGAYNEQFF.

The chain links TRBV11-2 to TRBJ2-5, with 10 bases aligning to TRBD1. This CDR3 has 15 amino acids. CDR1 is SGHAT and CDR2 is FQNNGV in the germline V gene. After removal of 6 bases from V and 2 bases from J, the junction contained 6 bases not matched to a gene. The CDR3, as DNA: TGTGCCAGCAGACAACCGGGACAGGGGCAAGAGACCCAGTACTTC. This codes for CASRQPGQGQETQYF.

This chain uses TRBV27 with TRBJ1-5; D gene uncertain. The CDR3 contains 12 residues. The germline V gene has CDR1 MNHEY and CDR2 SMNVEV (reference sequence). Trimming shortened V by 3 bases and J by 9 bases, and 9 bases separated the two germline ends. In DNA, the CDR3 is TGTGCCAGCAGTTTTGTGGAGGGGCCCCAGCATTTT. It codes for CASSFVEGPQHF.